Sequencing of this T cell receptor beta chain was carried out in a study of shared clonotypes between healthy human individuals. Study-wide findings and caveats: Across a few donors, naive CD4 shared 4.5% to 6%, naive CD8 approximately 3.5%, memory CD4 roughly 2.4%, memory CD8 about 0.4%.

On this clone: Its matching antigen is unknown.

Assay execution proceeded at the deep level. TCRdb's copy holds only in-frame clones and misses some; the assay was immunoSEQ multiplex PCR. This table has just over 2,000,000 clones, about 95% appearing once. In the naive CD8 group, cells lacked CD45RO and were positively selected for CCR7, so terminally differentiated effector memory CD45RA+ cells were left out. CDR3 size: 15 residues. V shed 5 bases and J shed 1 base, with 15 bases lying between them. CDR1 SNHLY and CDR2 FYNNEI come from the germline V gene. The source is a man younger than 35 in good health. Sequencing used naive CD8+ T cells sorted from blood. The chain couples TRBV2 to TRBJ2-7, with D perhaps given as TRBD1 or TRBD2 (5 bases each). CDR3 amino acids: CASSLGEGLSYEQYF. The CDR3 bases are TGTGCCAGCAGTTTGGGGGAAGGACTTTCCTACGAGCAGTACTTC.